The clone carrying this TCR beta chain was counted a few times. The antigen is undetermined. The data derive from a study of T cell responses to AZD1222 COVID-19 vaccine. Study-wide results and caveats: Sampling captured repertoires only after the peak T cell response. Elevations in Spike-specific TCR breadth and depth followed administration of two AZD1222 doses.

The protocol was immunoSEQ multiplex PCR, while the TCRdb copy is restricted to in-frame clones and leaves out a portion. The table has more than 90,000 clones, around 87% seen once. Trimming took 6 bases from V and 2 from J, leaving 20 bases between them. The CDR3 runs to 15 residues. The germline V gene encodes CDR1 SQVTM and CDR2 ANQGSEA. The sample here was peripheral blood, taken 28 days after the second AZD1222 dose. The receptor comes from an adult who received the AZD1222 COVID-19 vaccine. The J gene is TRBJ2-7, the V gene TRBV29-1; D is undetermined. The CDR3 protein is CSVRGVEALPYEQYF. The DNA for the CDR3 is TGCAGCGTGAGAGGAGTGGAAGCGCTCCCCTACGAGCAGTACTTC.